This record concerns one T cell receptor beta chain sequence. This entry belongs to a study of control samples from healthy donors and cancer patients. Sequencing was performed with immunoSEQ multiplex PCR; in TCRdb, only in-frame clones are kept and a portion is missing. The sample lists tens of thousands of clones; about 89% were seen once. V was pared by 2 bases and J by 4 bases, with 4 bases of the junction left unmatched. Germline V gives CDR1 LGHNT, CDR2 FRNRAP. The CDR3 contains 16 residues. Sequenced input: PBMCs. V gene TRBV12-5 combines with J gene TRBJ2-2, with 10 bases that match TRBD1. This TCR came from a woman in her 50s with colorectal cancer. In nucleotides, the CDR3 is TGTGCTAGTGGTTTGCGACAGGGGGCAAGCACCGGGGAGCTGTTTTTT. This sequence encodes CASGLRQGASTGELFF.